Below, 26 T cell receptor beta chains from the same sample are listed, as sequenced in a study of T cells after yellow fever vaccination. In TCRdb, the 5' RACE reads were re-called with MiXCR into one record per CDR3 protein. The sample records some 250,000 distinct CDR3 sequences, about 3.7% being singletons. Sample: PBMCs, taken 15 days after the yellow fever booster vaccination. The source is a young man who received the YFV17D yellow fever vaccine.

This clonotype showed up many times. The gene calls are TRBV29-1 and TRBJ1-2; 8 positions agree with TRBD1. V lost 7 bases to trimming and J lost 8 bases; unmatched junction nucleotides: 15. There are 14 residues in the CDR3. Germline V gene data show CDR1 as SQVTM and CDR2 as ANQGSEA. CDR3 protein: CSAQKSGGRVGYTF. The CDR3 DNA reads as TGCAGCGCGCAGAAGTCAGGGGGCAGAGTGGGCTACACCTTC.

Ten or more counts support this clonotype. The chain joins TRBV7-3 to TRBJ2-3, with D possibly TRBD2 on 5 matching bases. The CDR3 is made up of 12 amino acids. V gave up 6 bases and J gave up 4 bases, with 8 bases separating them. Germline lookup yields CDR1 SGHTA and CDR2 FQGTGA. The chain's CDR3 is CASSRGSDTQYF. The CDR3 DNA is TGTGCCAGCAGTCGGGGATCAGATACGCAGTATTTT.

The genes are TRBV19 and TRBJ1-2; D is ambiguous. V was pared by 3 bases and J by 4 bases, with 9 bases between. The CDR3 has 13 residues. Germline V gene data show CDR1 as LNHDA and CDR2 as SQIVND (reference sequence). The DNA of the CDR3 is TGTGCCAGTAGTATTGATACATCCTATGGCTACACCTTC. It is translated as CASSIDTSYGYTF. Full variable domain (outside the CDR3, taken from reference TRBV19 and TRBJ1-2): DGGITQSPKYLFRKEGQNVTLSCEQNLNHDAMYWYRQDPGQGLRLIYYSQIVNDFQKGDIAEGYSVSREKKESFPLTVTSAQKNPTAFYLCASSIDTSYGYTFGSGTRLTVV.

This clonotype was counted ten times or more. The chain combines TRBV7-9 with TRBJ2-3; no clear D. V lost 6 bases to trimming and J lost 2 bases, with 15 bases between them. CDR1 SEHNR and CDR2 FQNEAQ come from the germline V gene (reference sequence). The CDR3 spans 15 residues. The CDR3 spells CASRPISPNTDTQYF. CDR3 in DNA: TGTGCCAGCAGGCCTATCAGTCCCAACACAGATACGCAGTATTTT.

This clonotype has ten or more counts. V gene TRBV25-1 combines with J gene TRBJ2-5; D possibly corresponds to TRBD2 (6 bases). The length of the CDR3 is 14 residues. Trimming took off 3 bases at V and 0 bases at J, with 8 bases between the two ends. Germline loops: CDR1 MGHDK, CDR2 SYGVNS. The CDR3 region is CASSEDYYQETQYF. For the CDR3, the DNA is TGTGCCAGCAGTGAGGACTATTACCAAGAGACCCAGTACTTC.

This clonotype appeared many times. The V call is TRBV11-2, the J call TRBJ1-4, with a weak D call TRBD1 (5 bases). V shed 4 bases and J shed 8 bases, with 14 bases lying between them. Per the germline V gene, CDR1 is SGHAT and CDR2 is FQNNGV. This CDR3 has 14 amino acids. This CDR3 reads CASSSSRGEEKLFF. For the CDR3, the DNA is TGTGCCAGCAGCTCATCTAGGGGCGAGGAAAAACTGTTTTTT.

This clonotype showed up just a few times. The chain joins TRBV20-1 to TRBJ1-2; no reliable D call. The CDR3 runs 14 residues. The germline V gene has CDR1 DFQATT and CDR2 SNEGSKA (reference sequence). Trimming pared 0 bases from V and 8 bases from J, leaving 16 bases between. The DNA of the CDR3 is TGCAGTGCTAGAGATGGGCAGTCGATAAGAGGCTACACCTTC. Protein: CSARDGQSIRGYTF.

This clonotype has ten or more counts. This chain links TRBV29-1 with TRBJ2-1; weak D call: TRBD2 (5 bases). In germline, CDR1 is SQVTM, CDR2 ANQGSEA. V was cut by 6 bases and J by 7 bases, with 22 bases left in between. The CDR3 is made up of 15 amino acids. The CDR3 DNA reads TGCAGCGTGACCCACACCCCTGTTTCGGGAAATGAGCAGTTCTTC. It yields the protein CSVTHTPVSGNEQFF.

This clonotype was picked up many times. V and J are TRBV12-3 or TRBV12-4 and TRBJ2-7; D remains ambiguous. This CDR3 has 15 amino acids. Trimming pared 3 bases from V and 0 bases from J, leaving 12 bases between. Written as DNA, the CDR3 is TGTGCCAGCAGTTTCGGCCCGCCCATCTCCTACGAGCAGTACTTC. Translated, it gives CASSFGPPISYEQYF.

The sample holds many counts of this clonotype. This chain joins TRBV11-2 and TRBJ2-4; unclear D gene. The V gene's germline CDR1 is SGHAT and CDR2 FQNNGV. V dropped 2 bases and J dropped 7 bases, with 12 bases sitting between them. The CDR3 consists of 14 residues. The CDR3 DNA is TGTGCCAGCAGCTTAATGACCAGGCGGAACATTCAGTACTTC. Translation gives CASSLMTRRNIQYF.

The rearrangement uses TRBV5-4 and TRBJ1-1, with 10 bases aligning to TRBD1. The CDR3 runs 18 residues. V shed 5 bases and J 4 bases; nucleotides not matched to a gene: 17. CDR1 and CDR2 from the germline V gene are SGHNT and YYREEE (reference sequence). The CDR3 spells CASRKRQGAGKEGTEAFF. DNA for the CDR3: TGTGCCAGCAGAAAAAGACAGGGGGCGGGTAAAGAAGGCACTGAAGCTTTCTTT.

The chain combines TRBV7-8 with TRBJ2-2, with 8 bases aligning to TRBD1. Germline V lookup: CDR1 SGHVS, CDR2 FQNEAQ. This CDR3 is built from 15 residues. V lost 6 bases, J lost 5 bases, and 8 bases stayed unmatched. Here the CDR3 reads CASREDRELTGELFF. CDR3 bases: TGTGCCAGCAGAGAGGACAGGGAGTTGACCGGGGAGCTGTTTTTT.

This clonotype was seen repeatedly, ten times or more. The gene calls are TRBV5-8 and TRBJ1-2; weak D call: TRBD1 (6 bases). Germline CDR1 SGHTS, CDR2 YDEGEE. The CDR3 length is 14 residues. V was pared by 0 bases and J by 5 bases, with 11 bases between. CDR3 DNA: TGTGCCAGCAGCTTGGGGACAGTCTTTTATGGCTACACCTTC. It encodes CASSLGTVFYGYTF.

This clonotype was seen many times. The chain combines TRBV11-2 with TRBJ2-7; TRBD2 aligns across 12 bases. This CDR3 is 18 amino acids long. Germline V lookup: CDR1 SGHAT, CDR2 FQNNGV. The J segment lost 2 bases and the V segment lost 2 bases, leaving 10 bases of the junction unmatched. The CDR3 DNA reads TGTGCCAGCAGCTTATTATATCTCCCTAGCGGGGGGGCCTACGAGCAGTACGTC. It specifies CASSLLYLPSGGAYEQYV.

This clonotype was found many times. The chain couples TRBV10-3 to TRBJ2-2; 8 bases align to TRBD1. Germline V gives CDR1 ENHRY, CDR2 SYGVKD. With 5 bases clipped from V and 1 base from J, the junction kept 3 bases outside the gene matches. The CDR3 extends over 15 amino acids. CDR3 sequence (DNA): TGTGCCATCAGTCCCACAGGGGGGAACACCGGGGAGCTGTTTTTT. This sequence encodes CAISPTGGNTGELFF.

In its sample, this clonotype was seen many times. This rearrangement joins TRBV11-2 to TRBJ1-6; TRBD1 aligns across 10 bases. Germline V lookup: CDR1 SGHAT, CDR2 FQNNGV. The CDR3 has 15 amino acids. The V and J ends lost 5 bases and 6 bases, in that order; junction bases with no gene match: 4. The CDR3 nucleotides read TGTGCCAGCAGCACCCGGACAGGGGGTAATTCACCCCTCCACTTT. Translating it yields CASSTRTGGNSPLHF.

This clonotype appeared many times. The rearrangement uses TRBV20-1 and TRBJ1-2; D remains unclear. The CDR3 contains 15 residues. Germline loops: CDR1 DFQATT, CDR2 SNEGSKA (reference sequence). The V and J ends lost 1 base and 4 bases respectively, with 16 bases between them. CDR3 bases: TGCAGTGCTAGAGGAACCGACGTAAACCGCTATGGCTACACCTTC. It translates to CSARGTDVNRYGYTF.

This clonotype occurred many times. V usage is TRBV10-3 and J usage is TRBJ2-2, with D unresolved. From germline, CDR1 is ENHRY and CDR2 SYGVKD. This CDR3 comprises 15 residues. The V gene lost 6 bases and the J gene lost 1 base, with 12 bases spanning the gap. CDR3 in DNA: TGTGCCATCAGACCCGACCCCATGAACACCGGGGAGCTGTTTTTT. Its protein product is CAIRPDPMNTGELFF.

This clonotype has ten or more counts. V and J are TRBV5-5 and TRBJ2-2; D gene ambiguous. V gave up 3 bases and J gave up 6 bases, with 12 bases separating them. Germline assignment: CDR1 SGHKS and CDR2 YYEKEE (reference sequence). This CDR3 contains 14 residues. This chain's CDR3 is CASSSRLIAGELFF. The CDR3 coding sequence is TGTGCCAGCAGCTCCCGACTCATTGCCGGGGAGCTGTTTTTT.

This clonotype was found many times. The chain recombines TRBV5-6 with TRBJ2-5; weak D call: TRBD1 (5 bases). This CDR3 region has 15 residues. Germline CDR1 is SGHDT and CDR2 is YYEEEE. The V end was cut by 0 bases, the J end by 7 bases, with 16 bases between. The CDR3 loop reads CASSLEALRGGTQYF. The CDR3 region has the DNA TGTGCCAGCAGCTTGGAGGCCCTTAGGGGCGGGACCCAGTACTTC.

This clonotype was seen a handful of times. The chain has TRBV6-5 and TRBJ2-1, with unresolved D. Germline CDR1 is MNHEY and CDR2 is SVGAGI. V gave up 5 bases and J gave up 9 bases, with 11 bases separating them. The CDR3 length is 12 residues. The CDR3 DNA follows: TGTGCCAGCAGTCGACCTGACCGTGAGCAGTTCTTC. Amino acid sequence: CASSRPDREQFF.

The sample holds many counts of this clonotype. The chain is built from TRBV10-3 and TRBJ2-5, with D perhaps TRBD1 (5 bases). CDR1 is ENHRY, CDR2 SYGVKD, per germline. This CDR3 is 16 amino acids long. With 10 bases removed from V and 0 bases from J, the gap between germline ends came to 21 bases. In DNA form, the CDR3 reads TGTGCCACCCAAGTGGGGCAGCTGGGGTACCAAGAGACCCAGTACTTC. Its translation: CATQVGQLGYQETQYF.

The chain is built from TRBV4-3 and TRBJ1-2; a weak D match, TRBD1 (5 bases). The CDR3 runs 15 residues. V lost 0 bases, J lost 5 bases, and 13 bases lay in between. The germline gives CDR1 LGHNA, CDR2 YSLEER. The CDR3 bases are TGCGCCAGCAGCCAAGACGGGACTGCACGTTATGGCTACACCTTC. Protein: CASSQDGTARYGYTF.

This clonotype was seen at least ten times. The chain is built from TRBV5-1 and TRBJ2-5; D may match TRBD1 or TRBD2 (5 bases each). Trimming pared 5 bases from V and 5 bases from J, leaving 13 bases between. CDR3 length: 13 amino acids. CDR1 SGHRS and CDR2 YFSETQ come from the germline V gene. As DNA, the CDR3 is TGCGCCAGCAGTACGGGCAGGGACGAGACCCAGTACTTC. Translating it yields CASSTGRDETQYF.

This clonotype was detected many times. The V gene is TRBV4-3, the J gene TRBJ1-5; D gene ambiguous. The CDR3 is made up of 15 amino acids. Germline values: CDR1 LGHNA, CDR2 YSLEER. V was trimmed by 4 bases and J by 1 base, leaving 11 bases between them. The CDR3 protein is CASSPWARSNQPQHF. The CDR3 nucleotides are TGCGCCAGCAGCCCATGGGCGCGAAGCAATCAGCCCCAGCATTTT.

Many counts were recorded for this clonotype. In nucleotides, the CDR3 is TGTGCCAGCTCACGAAACCAGGGGCCTAATGAAAAACTGTTTTTT. The encoded protein is CASSRNQGPNEKLFF. The chain employs TRBV18 and TRBJ1-4, with a weak D call TRBD1 (6 bases). Trimming removed 4 bases at V and 3 bases at J, with 12 bases between. CDR3 length: 15 amino acids. In germline, CDR1 is KGHSH, CDR2 LQKENI.